A selection of T cell receptor beta chains follows, all from one sample in a study of OX40 agonist ivuxolimab in advanced cancers. TCRdb's copy holds only in-frame clones and misses some; the assay was immunoSEQ multiplex PCR. Among about 73,000 clones listed, approximately 90% were seen once. The material was CD4+ or CD8+ T cells sorted from blood, obtained in a trial of the OX40 agonist ivuxolimab. All receptors come from an adult with an advanced solid tumor such as melanoma, head and neck, liver or kidney cancer. Both conserved end residues are trimmed from each CDR3. The listing skips clone size in some rows; elsewhere it reads once, few, many or a size class.

V,size,CDR3
TRBV2,once,ASTVSVFYEQY
TRBV25-1,once,ASSEFRATNEKLF
TRBV6-1,once,ASSPETGTKNIQY
TRBV6-5,.,ASMYRQGAYGYT
TRBV5-1,.,ASSSGTLPLRAF
TRBV5-1,.,ASSLRDSPYNEQF
TRBV4-1,.,ASSPTGGRFEKLF
TRBV7-9,.,ASSLGEVGNEQF
TRBV13,.,ASSRQSQETQY
TRBV7-3,.,ASSPGTFSYEQY